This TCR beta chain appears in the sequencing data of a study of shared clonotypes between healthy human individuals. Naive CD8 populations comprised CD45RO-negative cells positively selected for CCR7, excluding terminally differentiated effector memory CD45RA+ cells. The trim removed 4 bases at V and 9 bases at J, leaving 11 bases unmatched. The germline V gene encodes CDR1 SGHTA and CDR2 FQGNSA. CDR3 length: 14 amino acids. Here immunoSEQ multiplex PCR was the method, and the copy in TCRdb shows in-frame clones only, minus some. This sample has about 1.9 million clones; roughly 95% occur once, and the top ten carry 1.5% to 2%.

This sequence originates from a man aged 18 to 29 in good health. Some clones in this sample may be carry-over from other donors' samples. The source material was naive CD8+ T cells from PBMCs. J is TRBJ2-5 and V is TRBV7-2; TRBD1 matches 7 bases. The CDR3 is CASSSRDSPAAQYF. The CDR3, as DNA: TGTGCCAGCAGCTCCCGGGACAGCCCAGCGGCCCAGTACTTC.